The present TCR beta chain was sequenced within a study of cytomegalovirus exposure and HLA in healthy donors. The CDR3 totals 18 residues. Germline CDR1 MNHEY, CDR2 SMNVEV (reference sequence). J was trimmed by 0 bases and V by 0 bases; bases with no gene match: 7. The PCR had 60 Vbeta and 13 Jbeta primers. Using immunoSEQ multiplex PCR, the repertoire was profiled, and TCRdb retains in-frame clones only, with some absent. This repertoire shows about 180,000 clones, roughly 85% found once; its top ten account for under 8%. The clonotype comes from a middle-aged man in good health and CMV-seropositive. The sample was PBMCs. The genes are TRBV27 and TRBJ2-7; 11 bases agree with TRBD2. The CDR3 DNA follows: TGTGCCAGCAGTTTATCGCTTTTGGGACTAGCGGACTCCTACGAGCAGTACTTC. Encoded protein: CASSLSLLGLADSYEQYF.